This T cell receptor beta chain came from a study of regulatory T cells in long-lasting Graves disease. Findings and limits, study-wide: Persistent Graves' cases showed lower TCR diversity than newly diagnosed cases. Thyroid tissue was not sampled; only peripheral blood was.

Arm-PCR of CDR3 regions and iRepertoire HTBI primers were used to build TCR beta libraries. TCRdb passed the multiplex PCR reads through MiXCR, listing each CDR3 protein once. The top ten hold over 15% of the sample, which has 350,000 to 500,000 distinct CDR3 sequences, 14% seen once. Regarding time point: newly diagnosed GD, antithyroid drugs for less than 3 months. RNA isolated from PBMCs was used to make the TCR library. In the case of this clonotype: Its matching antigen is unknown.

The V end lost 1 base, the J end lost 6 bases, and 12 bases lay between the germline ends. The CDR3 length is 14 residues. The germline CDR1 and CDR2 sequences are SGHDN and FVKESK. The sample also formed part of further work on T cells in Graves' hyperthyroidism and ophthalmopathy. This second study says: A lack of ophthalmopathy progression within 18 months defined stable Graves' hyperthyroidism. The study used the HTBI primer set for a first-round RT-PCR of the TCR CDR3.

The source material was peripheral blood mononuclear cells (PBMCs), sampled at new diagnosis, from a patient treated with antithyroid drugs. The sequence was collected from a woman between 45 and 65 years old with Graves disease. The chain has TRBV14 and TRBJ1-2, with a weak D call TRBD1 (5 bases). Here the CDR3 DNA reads TGTGCCAGCAGCCAAGGAGGTTGGGGGGATGGCTACACCTTC. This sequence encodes CASSQGGWGDGYTF.